Many counts were recorded for the clone carrying this TCR beta chain. The time point: longitudinal time-point 3. Synthesis of cDNA was accomplished via 5'RACE employing 10-nucleotide random UMIs. One entry per CDR3 protein results from TCRdb running MiXCR on the 5' RACE reads. The data contain around 51,000 distinct CDR3 sequences, about 12% of them seen just once; the ten biggest clones take up roughly 10%. This sample is part of a study of neurological immune-mediated disorders. Germline V gene sequence: CDR1 MDHEN, CDR2 SYDVKM. The V gene lost 4 bases and the J gene lost 3 bases, with 10 bases spanning the gap. CDR3 length equals 13 residues.

Sequenced input: PBMCs. This clonotype was obtained from a male donor with HTLV-1-associated myelopathy (HAM/TSP). The chain couples TRBV28 to TRBJ2-7; D ambiguous. The CDR3 here is CASSSLALYEQYF. The CDR3 nucleotides are TGTGCCAGCAGTTCCCTCGCCCTCTACGAGCAGTACTTC.